This TCR beta chain was documented in a study of monozygotic twins with inflammatory bowel disease. Findings and caveats of the study: T cell subtypes that differed could not be told apart.

TCRalpha and TCRbeta cDNA went through two nested PCRs of approximately 16 and 10 cycles. Reanalyzing the 5' RACE reads, TCRdb keeps one entry per CDR3 protein, without DNA. The data include some 190,000 distinct CDR3 sequences; the top ten clones carry around 7.7%. The V gene's germline CDR1 is SGHTA and CDR2 FQGNSA. CDR3 length: 17 residues. With regard to this clonotype: Its antigen is currently unknown.

Skipping T cell sorting, the study isolated total RNA directly from whole blood. Specimen: blood. The chain links TRBV7-2 to TRBJ2-2; TCRdb's D gene call, TRBD1, goes unchecked for lack of DNA. This TCR derives from a human donor with ulcerative colitis or Crohn's disease, or a healthy co-twin of an affected twin (not recorded which). CDR3 loop: CASSFRPAGTQTGELFF.